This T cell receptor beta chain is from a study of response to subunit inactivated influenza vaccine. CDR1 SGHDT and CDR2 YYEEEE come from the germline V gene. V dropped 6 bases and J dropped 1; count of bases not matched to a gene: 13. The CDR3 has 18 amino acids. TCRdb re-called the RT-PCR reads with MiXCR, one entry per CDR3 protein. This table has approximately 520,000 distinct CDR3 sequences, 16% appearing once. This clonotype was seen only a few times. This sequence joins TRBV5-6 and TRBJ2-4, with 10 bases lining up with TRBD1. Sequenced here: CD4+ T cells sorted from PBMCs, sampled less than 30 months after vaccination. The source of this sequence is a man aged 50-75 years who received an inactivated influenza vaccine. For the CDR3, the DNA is TGTGCCAGCACCCCGTGGACAGGGGGGATCCTTGCCAAAAACATTCAGTACTTC. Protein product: CASTPWTGGILAKNIQYF.